The 3 T cell receptor beta chains below all came from one sample that was sequenced in a study of post-analysis software for immune sequencing data. Findings of the study overall: In patients, a few TRBV segments were more frequent than in controls, with TRBV5-6, TRBV5-1 and TRBV20-1 among them.

These TCRs are of unknown antigen specificity. The authors incorporated unique molecular identifiers into the TCR beta cDNA libraries. TCRdb ran MiXCR on the PCR reads and lists one entry per CDR3 protein. Here the sample spans 750,000 to 900,000 distinct CDR3 sequences, around 42% being singletons. The sample taken for sequencing was blood. The receptors shown here come from a girl under 18 with multiple sclerosis.

The rearrangement joins TRBV4-3 to TRBJ2-4; D is unresolved. The CDR3 totals 12 residues. Germline assignment: CDR1 LGHNA and CDR2 YSLEER. Trimming left V 0 bases short and J 9 bases short, with 6 bases between. CDR3 residues: CASSQDRAIQYF. The DNA for the CDR3 is TGCGCCAGCAGCCAAGACCGAGCCATTCAGTACTTC.

J is TRBJ2-7 and V is TRBV20-1; 9 nucleotides agree with TRBD2. The CDR3 is 16 amino acids. With V trimmed by 0 bases and J by 2 bases, 8 bases remained unmatched. CDR1 is DFQATT and CDR2 is SNEGSKA in the germline V gene (reference sequence). This CDR3 reads CSARDLEASGTYEQYF. In DNA form, the CDR3 reads TGCAGTGCTAGAGATCTGGAGGCTAGCGGGACCTACGAGCAGTACTTC.

The chain links TRBV29-1 to TRBJ2-7, with 9 bases lining up with TRBD2. The end of the DNA fits TRBJ2-5 better, so the J call may be wrong. The CDR3 loop spans 15 amino acids. Germline CDR1 is SQVTM and CDR2 is ANQGSEA. CDR3 sequence reads: CSVDRSGRSQETQYF. The CDR3 coding sequence is TGCAGCGTTGACCGTAGCGGGAGATCCCAAGAGACCCAGTACTTC.